The next 19 T cell receptor beta chains were all read from a single sample in a study of T cell repertoires in cytomegalovirus infection. Their antigen targets remain unknown. From the reads, TCRdb called clonotypes with MiXCR, one entry per CDR3 protein. The sample shows around 100,000 distinct CDR3 sequences, roughly 9.1% of them seen only once. Material for sequencing was PBMCs, sequenced either directly or after in vitro stimulation (not recorded which). These receptors came from a human donor in good health (CMV status not recorded). Some clones in this sample may be carry-over from other donors' samples.

This clonotype has at least ten counts. CDR3 DNA: TGTGCCAGTAGTATAACCCCGGACAGGGTAGGGGAGCTGTTTTTT. It yields the protein CASSITPDRVGELFF. This rearrangement joins TRBV19 to TRBJ2-2, with 8 bases lining up with TRBD1. V lost 2 bases, J lost 8 bases, and 7 bases stayed unmatched. From germline, CDR1 is LNHDA and CDR2 SQIVND (reference sequence). This CDR3 contains 15 residues.

This clonotype was seen at least ten times. The chain employs TRBV2 and TRBJ2-5, with 11 bases matching TRBD2. Per the germline V gene, CDR1 is SNHLY and CDR2 is FYNNEI. CDR3 length equals 19 residues. The V segment lost 7 bases and the J segment 5 bases; nucleotides outside the gene matches: 21. The CDR3 sequence: CASIQTPSLPSGRIETQYF. The CDR3, as DNA: TGTGCCAGCATCCAAACTCCCTCCCTCCCTAGCGGGAGGATCGAGACCCAGTACTTC.

In its sample, this clonotype was seen a few times. The rearrangement joins TRBV6-5 to TRBJ1-6; D possibly corresponds to TRBD1 (6 bases). From germline, CDR1 is MNHEY and CDR2 SVGAGI. V was clipped by 1 base and J by 8 bases, with 18 bases between them. The CDR3 is made up of 17 amino acids. CDR3 sequence reads: CASSYFQGGGAYSPLHF. The CDR3 DNA reads TGTGCCAGCAGTTACTTCCAAGGCGGGGGGGCCTATTCACCCCTCCACTTT.

The chain joins TRBV5-1 to TRBJ1-1; weak D call: TRBD1 (5 bases). CDR1 SGHRS and CDR2 YFSETQ come from the germline V gene. Trimming left V 4 bases short and J 1 base short, with 11 bases between. The CDR3 extends over 14 amino acids. This CDR3 is CASSSGHQNTEAFF. The CDR3 nucleotides read TGCGCCAGCAGCAGTGGACACCAGAACACTGAAGCTTTCTTT.

This sequence joins TRBV11-1 and TRBJ2-1; TRBD2 matches 14 bases. Per the germline V gene, CDR1 is SGHAT and CDR2 is FQDESV (reference sequence). Unmatched junction bases numbered 7, after V lost 5 bases and J lost 4 bases. This CDR3 has 17 residues. CDR3 sequence: CASSTSGTSGGYNEQFF. The CDR3 coding sequence is TGTGCCAGCAGCACATCCGGGACTAGCGGGGGATACAATGAGCAGTTCTTC. The variable domain in full, with the rest retrieved from reference TRBV11-1 and TRBJ2-1, is EAEVAQSPRYKITEKSQAVAFWCDPISGHATLYWYRQILGQGPELLVQFQDESVVDDSQLPKDRFSAERLKGVDSTLKIQPAELGDSAMYLCASSTSGTSGGYNEQFFGPGTRLTVL.

This clonotype turned up a few times. The rearrangement joins TRBV5-6 to TRBJ2-7; 8 bases are shared with TRBD1. V was clipped by 3 bases and J by 7 bases; unmatched bases: 12. The CDR3 spans 15 residues. The germline V gene encodes CDR1 SGHDT and CDR2 YYEEEE. The CDR3 nucleotides read TGTGCCAGCAGCTCTACTCGGGACAGGTCTTGGGAGCAGTACTTC. Its translation is CASSSTRDRSWEQYF.

Ten or more counts support this clonotype. The rearrangement joins TRBV4-2 to TRBJ2-1; D unclear. Per the germline V gene, CDR1 is LGHNA and CDR2 is YNFKEQ. The CDR3 is made up of 12 amino acids. V was shortened by 1 base and J by 7 bases, with 5 bases between the two germline ends. CDR3 in amino acids: CASSQGWNEQFF. DNA of the CDR3: TGTGCCAGCAGCCAAGGCTGGAATGAGCAGTTCTTC.

Only a few counts were recorded for this clonotype. This rearrangement joins TRBV24-1 to TRBJ2-3, with 7 bases matching TRBD1. In germline, CDR1 is KGHDR, CDR2 SFDVKD. The V segment lost 4 bases and the J segment 1 base; nucleotides outside the gene matches: 4. This CDR3 region has 15 residues. CDR3 protein: CATSDPDRGTDTQYF. The CDR3, as DNA: TGTGCCACCAGTGACCCCGACAGGGGCACAGATACGCAGTATTTT.

This clonotype was counted ten times or more. The J gene is TRBJ1-5, the V gene TRBV28, with a tentative D call TRBD1 (5 bases). Germline assignment: CDR1 MDHEN and CDR2 SYDVKM. The CDR3 spans 15 residues. V lost 3 bases and J 2 bases, leaving 11 bases between the germline ends. Written as DNA, the CDR3 is TGTGCCAGCAGTTTTGGGGGGATAGGCAATCAGCCCCAGCATTTT. Protein sequence: CASSFGGIGNQPQHF.

This clonotype was picked up many times. This chain links TRBV5-4 with TRBJ2-5, with TRBD2 matching over 7 bases. Losses at the gene ends were 4 bases for V and 4 bases for J; bases not matched to a gene: 4. Germline CDR1 and CDR2: SGHNT and YYREEE (reference sequence). The CDR3 consists of 13 residues. CDR3 sequence reads: CASSGPGGETQYF. The CDR3 region has the DNA TGTGCCAGCAGCGGGCCGGGGGGAGAGACCCAGTACTTC.

The chain uses TRBV20-1 and TRBJ2-5; D gene unclear. The CDR3 is 13 amino acids. CDR1 and CDR2 (germline): DFQATT, SNEGSKA (reference sequence). V lost 2 bases to trimming and J lost 4 bases, with 11 bases between them. CDR3 region: CSARWGSGETQYF. In nucleotides, the CDR3 is TGCAGTGCTAGATGGGGTAGTGGAGAGACCCAGTACTTC.

This clonotype was recorded at least ten times. V and J are TRBV7-2 and TRBJ2-7; no firm D call. This CDR3 comprises 12 residues. V was cut by 1 base and J by 4 bases, with 5 bases left in between. The V gene's germline CDR1 is SGHTA and CDR2 FQGNSA. CDR3 coding DNA: TGTGCCAGCAGCTTAGAATTTTACGAGCAGTACTTC. Translating gives CASSLEFYEQYF. The full variable domain, in which reference TRBV7-2 and TRBJ2-7 provide the parts outside the CDR3, is GAGVSQSPSNKVTEKGKDVELRCDPISGHTALYWYRQSLGQGLEFLIYFQGNSAPDKSGLPSDRFSAERTGGSVSTLTIQRTQQEDSAVYLCASSLEFYEQYFGPGTRLTVT.

This clonotype was detected ten times or more. The J gene is TRBJ2-4, the V gene TRBV19; D might be TRBD2 (6 bases). The V gene's germline CDR1 is LNHDA and CDR2 SQIVND (reference sequence). Trimming took off 10 bases at V and 4 bases at J, with 14 bases between the two ends. The CDR3 is 13 residues long. DNA of the CDR3: TGTGCCACCGAGGAGGGAGTTAAAAACATTCAGTACTTC. This gives the protein CATEEGVKNIQYF. The full variable domain, its missing parts supplied by reference TRBV19 and TRBJ2-4, is DGGITQSPKYLFRKEGQNVTLSCEQNLNHDAMYWYRQDPGQGLRLIYYSQIVNDFQKGDIAEGYSVSREKKESFPLTVTSAQKNPTAFYLCATEEGVKNIQYFGAGTRLSVL.

This clonotype appeared many times. The CDR3 region has the DNA TGTGCCAGCAGTGAAGTAGAATACCATTCGGGGGCCAACGTCCTGACTTTC. As protein: CASSEVEYHSGANVLTF. The rearrangement joins TRBV6-1 to TRBJ2-6; D is unclear. Germline V gene lookup returns CDR1 MNHNS and CDR2 SASEGT. Trimming removed 1 base at V and 4 bases at J, with 14 bases between. The CDR3 has 17 amino acids.

This clonotype has a handful of counts. V usage is TRBV20-1 and J usage is TRBJ2-3, with TRBD1 identical over 7 bases. The CDR3 spans 16 residues. V lost 6 bases and J lost 1; bases outside the gene matches: 13. Germline lookup yields CDR1 DFQATT and CDR2 SNEGSKA (reference sequence). The CDR3 coding sequence is TGCAGTGCGACCCCCCGAGGGGGCGGACGCACAGATACGCAGTATTTT. It is translated as CSATPRGGGRTDTQYF.

In this sample, this clonotype turned up many times. The rearrangement links TRBV7-2 to TRBJ2-1, with 8 bases that match TRBD2. V was clipped by 0 bases and J by 4 bases; unmatched bases: 5. CDR1 and CDR2 from the germline V gene are SGHTA and FQGNSA. The CDR3 is 16 residues long. The DNA of the CDR3 is TGTGCCAGCAGCTTAGCTTGGACTAGCCCGTACAATGAGCAGTTCTTC. Residues: CASSLAWTSPYNEQFF.

This clonotype was counted many times. V gene TRBV7-6 combines with J gene TRBJ2-1; TRBD2 matches at 7 bases. The CDR3 is 15 amino acids. Looked up from germline, CDR1 is SGHVS and CDR2 is FNYEAQ. The V segment lost 2 bases and the J segment 4 bases; nucleotides outside the gene matches: 5. The DNA of the CDR3 is TGTGCCAGCAGCTTAATGGCTAGCGGTTACAATGAGCAGTTCTTC. Translation gives CASSLMASGYNEQFF. Full variable domain (missing parts from reference TRBV7-6 and TRBJ2-1): GAGVSQSPRYKVTKRGQDVALRCDPISGHVSLYWYRQALGQGPEFLTYFNYEAQQDKSGLPNDRFSAERPEGSISTLTIQRTEQRDSAMYRCASSLMASGYNEQFFGPGTRLTVL.

This clonotype was recorded many times. The rearrangement uses TRBV7-2 and TRBJ2-1; D is possibly TRBD1 (6 bases). The CDR3 covers 15 residues. V was pared by 5 bases and J by 4 bases, with 15 bases between. Germline CDR1 is SGHTA and CDR2 is FQGNSA. CDR3 sequence: CASSNDRRNYNEQFF. In DNA, the CDR3 is TGTGCCAGCAGCAACGACAGGAGGAATTACAATGAGCAGTTCTTC.

As regards this clonotype: One end of the junction does not line up with germline, which may come from a read error. This chain joins TRBV12-3 or TRBV12-4 and TRBJ2-1, with 11 bases matching TRBD2. CDR3 length: 17 residues. The CDR3 nucleotides read TGTGTCAGCAGTCTCGGACTAGCGGGCGGTTCCTACAATGAGCAGTTCTTC. Its protein product is CVSSLGLAGGSYNEQFF.